The rows below give T cell receptor beta chains drawn from one sample of a study of T cells in Graves' hyperthyroidism and ophthalmopathy. TCRdb called the multiplex PCR reads again in MiXCR, with one record for every CDR3 protein. Among 700,000 or so distinct CDR3 sequences listed, around 15% were seen once. The sample taken for sequencing was blood. The source is a man between 18 and 35 years old with Graves' hyperthyroidism. Both conserved end residues are part of each CDR3. The order of the fields is clone size, V gene, J gene, CDR3 length, D gene, CDR3 DNA, CDR3 protein. A D gene is named only where the DNA matches it firmly. Clone size is shown for a subset of rows, as once, few, many or a class of expanded clone.

>many|TRBV11-2|TRBJ2-5|13|.
TGTGCCAGCAGCTTATCCGGGGTTGAGACCCAGTACTTC
CASSLSGVETQYF
>.|TRBV29-1|TRBJ2-7|12|.
TGCAGCGCCTTACACGGGCTGAACGAGCAGTACTTC
CSALHGLNEQYF
>many|TRBV7-2|TRBJ2-7|13|TRBD1
TGTGCCAGCAGCGTTACAGGGGGCTACGAGCAGTACTTC
CASSVTGGYEQYF
>.|TRBV15|TRBJ2-7|15|.
TGTGCCACCAGCAGAGAAATGCAGGGATCCGGCGAGCAGTACTTC
CATSREMQGSGEQYF
>.|TRBV11-3|TRBJ2-1|14|.
TGTGCCAGCAGCTCAGTACAGGGAGGCAATGAGCAGTTCTTC
CASSSVQGGNEQFF
>.|TRBV30|TRBJ2-7|13|TRBD1
TGTGCCTGGAGTGGAAGACAGGGGTACGAGCAGTACTTC
CAWSGRQGYEQYF
>.|TRBV7-9|TRBJ2-2|15|.
TGTGCCAGCACCCCAGTCCGGGGGGCAGGCGGGGAGCTGTTTTTT
CASTPVRGAGGELFF
>many|TRBV6-2/TRBV6-3|TRBJ2-1|12|.
TGTGCCAGCACTCAGGGCAATAATGAGCAGTTCTTC
CASTQGNNEQFF
>.|TRBV19|TRBJ2-1|17|TRBD2
TGTGCCAGTAGTATTACGACTAGCGGGAGCAGTATCAATGAGCAGTTCTTC
CASSITTSGSSINEQFF
>.|TRBV2|TRBJ2-3|15|TRBD1
TGTGCCAGCAGCCGGGACAGGCAAAGCACAGATACGCAGTATTTT
CASSRDRQSTDTQYF
>few|TRBV6-4|TRBJ2-1|16|TRBD2
TGTGCCAGCAGCCCGGGACTAGCGGGGCATTACAATGAGCAGTTCTTC
CASSPGLAGHYNEQFF
>.|TRBV28|TRBJ2-6|18|TRBD1
TGTGCCAGCAGTTTAGGGGACAGGGGGCGACCTGGGGCCAACGTCCTGACTTTC
CASSLGDRGRPGANVLTF
>few|TRBV28|TRBJ1-3|13|.
TGTGCCAGCAGTTATATAGGGGGAAACACCATATATTTT
CASSYIGGNTIYF
>many|TRBV5-1|TRBJ2-3|15|TRBD2
TGCGCCAGCAGCTTGATAGCGGGAGCCACAGATACGCAGTATTTT
CASSLIAGATDTQYF
>many|TRBV20-1|TRBJ2-1|13|TRBD2
TGCAGTGCTAGGACTAGCGGGACCAATGAGCAGTTCTTC
CSARTSGTNEQFF
>few|TRBV4-1|TRBJ2-5|15|TRBD1
TGCGCCAGCAGCCAAGAGGGACAGGGTTCGGAGACCCAGTACTTC
CASSQEGQGSETQYF
>few|TRBV3-1|TRBJ1-2|13|.
TGTGCCAGCAGCCGCGGGTCTGTCTATGGCTACACCTTC
CASSRGSVYGYTF
>.|TRBV27|TRBJ1-5|13|.
TGTGCCAGCAGCCGATCAACACGGCAGCCCCAGCATTTT
CASSRSTRQPQHF
>.|TRBV20-1|TRBJ2-5|15|.
TGCAGTGCTAGAGCCTACGAATTAGCCAAAGAGACCCAGTACTTC
CSARAYELAKETQYF
>few|TRBV7-9|TRBJ2-1|17|TRBD2
TGTGCCAGCAGCCAGGCGGCGGGAGGGAGCTCCTACAATGAGCAGTTCTTC
CASSQAAGGSSYNEQFF
>.|TRBV5-1|TRBJ2-5|14|.
TGCGCCAGCAGCTTGAGTTCAGGGGAAGAGACCCAGTACTTC
CASSLSSGEETQYF
>.|TRBV7-2|TRBJ2-1|16|.
TGTGCCAGCAGCTTGGAGGGGATAGAAGGGTCTGATGAGCAGTTCTTC
CASSLEGIEGSDEQFF
>few|TRBV15|TRBJ2-1|15|.
TGTGCCACCAGCAGAGGCCTCAAGCAATACAATGAGCAGTTCTTC
CATSRGLKQYNEQFF
>.|TRBV7-6|TRBJ2-1|13|.
TGTGCCAGCAGCTTCCTAGCAACGAATGAGCAGTTCTTC
CASSFLATNEQFF
>few|TRBV24-1|TRBJ1-2|15|TRBD1
TGTGCCACCAGTGATTTTTACCGGGGACAGGATGGCTACACCTTC
CATSDFYRGQDGYTF
>many|TRBV28|TRBJ1-1|19|.
TGTGCCAGCAGTTTCTTGATGGGGGTCTCGGGGACCAGGGACACTGAAGCTTTCTTT
CASSFLMGVSGTRDTEAFF
>.|TRBV28|TRBJ2-3|14|.
TGTGCCAGCAGTTCGCGGTACCGCACAGATACGCAGTATTTT
CASSSRYRTDTQYF
>once|TRBV10-3|TRBJ2-7|14|.
TGTGCCATCAGTAACACAGGTGGTTCCTACGAGCAGTACTTC
CAISNTGGSYEQYF
>many|TRBV7-2|TRBJ2-3|12|.
TGTGCCAGCAGCTTAGGGATGGATACGCAGTATTTT
CASSLGMDTQYF
>.|TRBV28|TRBJ2-7|14|TRBD1
TGTGCCAGCAGTTTAGACAGGGGGCGCGACGAGCAGTACTTC
CASSLDRGRDEQYF
>many|TRBV29-1|TRBJ2-3|13|.
TGCAGCGACAGGGATCCTAGCACAGATACGCAGTATTTT
CSDRDPSTDTQYF
>many|TRBV11-3|TRBJ2-2|18|TRBD1
TGTGCCAGCAGCCCTCTACCCGGGACAGGGAAGAACACCGGGGAGCTGTTTTTT
CASSPLPGTGKNTGELFF
>many|TRBV2|TRBJ2-1|10|TRBD2
TGTGCCAGCGTAGCGGGAGGCCAGTTCTTC
CASVAGGQFF
>.|TRBV7-8|TRBJ2-5|19|.
TGTGCCAGCAGCCCCACCTCCCCGGGACGCCTCAGATACCAAGAGACCCAGTACTTC
CASSPTSPGRLRYQETQYF
>many|TRBV7-8|TRBJ2-1|13|.
TGTGCCAGCAGCACCCTACTAGCAACCGAGCAGTTCTTC
CASSTLLATEQFF
>.|TRBV4-2|TRBJ2-1|16|.
TGTGCCAGCAGCCAACTCTCTAGCGGAGGGGGCTATGAGCAGTTCTTC
CASSQLSSGGGYEQFF